These 27 T cell receptor beta chains were sequenced from one sample in a study of T cells after yellow fever vaccination. In TCRdb, the 5' RACE reads were re-called with MiXCR into one record per CDR3 protein. This sample yields 300,000 to 350,000 distinct CDR3 sequences, of which over 3.5% are seen a single time; just under 20% belongs to the top ten. This sample comprised PBMCs, obtained 15 days after the yellow fever booster vaccination. The receptors were gathered from a man aged 18 to 29 who received the YFV17D yellow fever vaccine.

This clonotype was seen a handful of times. The rearrangement joins TRBV5-1 to TRBJ2-1; 10 nucleotides agree with TRBD1. CDR3 size: 15 residues. The germline CDR1 and CDR2 sequences are SGHRS and YFSETQ. Trimming removed 8 bases from V and 8 bases from J; junction bases left unmatched: 13. The CDR3 spells CARGLRDRGIDEQFF. CDR3 sequence (DNA): TGCGCCAGGGGACTCCGGGACAGGGGAATCGATGAGCAGTTCTTC.

This sequence joins TRBV3-1 and TRBJ2-7; tentative D call: TRBD2 (6 bases). Deletions cut 4 bases from V and 6 bases from J, with 13 bases between. The germline CDR1 and CDR2 sequences are LGHDT and YNNKEL (reference sequence). The CDR3 runs 13 residues. CDR3 in amino acids: CASSPGGAPEQYV. CDR3 in DNA: TGTGCCAGCAGCCCCGGAGGGGCGCCCGAGCAGTACGTC.

In this sample, this clonotype turned up many times. V and J are TRBV6-5 and TRBJ1-5; D remains unclear. CDR3 length: 16 residues. The V gene lost 5 bases and the J gene lost 2 bases, with 16 bases spanning the gap. CDR1 is MNHEY and CDR2 is SVGAGI in the germline V gene. The CDR3 reads CASSPRTNLGNQPQHF. CDR3 nucleotide sequence: TGTGCCAGCAGTCCGCGGACGAACCTGGGCAATCAGCCCCAGCATTTT.

The sample holds many counts of this clonotype. The J gene is TRBJ1-4, the V gene TRBV7-9; no firm D call. CDR3 length: 13 residues. Germline values: CDR1 SEHNR, CDR2 FQNEAQ (reference sequence). Trimming stripped 1 base from V and 8 bases from J, with 8 bases between. The CDR3 sequence: CASSLVGSEKLFF. DNA of the CDR3: TGTGCCAGCAGCTTAGTCGGGAGCGAAAAACTGTTTTTT.

The chain carries TRBV7-9 and TRBJ1-4; 8 nucleotides match TRBD1. After removal of 5 bases from V and 8 bases from J, the junction contained 10 bases not matched to a gene. The length of the CDR3 is 15 residues. Germline values: CDR1 SEHNR, CDR2 FQNEAQ (reference sequence). CDR3 region: CASSPSTGASEKLFF. CDR3 DNA: TGTGCCAGCAGCCCCTCGACAGGGGCCAGCGAAAAACTGTTTTTT. Full variable domain (outside the CDR3, taken from reference TRBV7-9 and TRBJ1-4): DTGVSQNPRHKITKRGQNVTFRCDPISEHNRLYWYRQTLGQGPEFLTYFQNEAQLEKSRLLSDRFSAERPKGSFSTLEIQRTEQGDSAMYLCASSPSTGASEKLFFGSGTQLSVL.

The CDR3 reads CASSLARLAGGSSYNEQFF. CDR3 in DNA: TGTGCCAGCAGCTTAGCTCGACTAGCGGGGGGCAGCTCCTACAATGAGCAGTTCTTC. The chain is built from TRBV7-9 and TRBJ2-1; the match to TRBD2 covers 13 bases. From germline, CDR1 is SEHNR and CDR2 FQNEAQ (reference sequence). V shed 0 bases and J 0 bases; nucleotides not matched to a gene: 5. This CDR3 has 19 residues.

This clonotype was recorded only once. A junction boundary mismatches the germline segment, possibly from a read error. V usage is TRBV9 and J usage is TRBJ2-3, with unresolved D. Germline assignment: CDR1 SGDLS and CDR2 YYNGEE. The CDR3 is 12 amino acids. DNA for the CDR3: TGTGCCAGCAGCGTAGGTAAAGATACGCTGTATTTT. This sequence encodes CASSVGKDTLYF. Together with reference TRBV9 and TRBJ2-3, the CDR3 gives the full variable domain: DSGVTQTPKHLITATGQRVTLRCSPRSGDLSVYWYQQSLDQGLQFLIQYYNGEERAKGNILERFSAQQFPDLHSELNLSSLELGDSALYFCASSVGKDTLYFGPGTRLTVL.

This clonotype was detected ten times or more. The V and J genes are TRBV7-6 and TRBJ1-1; the D is unclear. Per germline, CDR1 SGHVS and CDR2 FNYEAQ. This CDR3 is 14 amino acids long. Deletions cut 5 bases from V and 4 bases from J, with 14 bases between. The CDR3 DNA reads TGTGCCAGCAGCCAAAGGCCTAGTAGCACTGAAGCTTTCTTT. Encoded protein: CASSQRPSSTEAFF.

In its sample, this clonotype was seen a few times. The CDR3 DNA reads as TGTGCCAGCAGTCATACTCGGGACGCCCTGGACGTC. This translates into CASSHTRDALDV. The chain recombines TRBV6-2 or TRBV6-3 with TRBJ2-7; D is perhaps TRBD1 or TRBD2 (5 bases each). The length of the CDR3 is 12 residues. Germline V gene sequence: CDR1 MNHEY, CDR2 SVGEGT.

This clonotype was seen more than once but under ten times. V usage is TRBV5-4 and J usage is TRBJ1-1; 9 bases map to TRBD1. This CDR3 is 15 amino acids long. V lost 5 bases, J lost 4 bases, and 9 bases stayed unmatched. Per the germline V gene, CDR1 is SGHNT and CDR2 is YYREEE (reference sequence). This chain's CDR3 is CASRATPTGGTEAFF. The CDR3 DNA reads as TGTGCCAGCAGGGCCACCCCGACAGGGGGCACTGAAGCTTTCTTT.

This clonotype was detected many times. The chain uses TRBV20-1 and TRBJ2-5; 9 bases map to TRBD2. Trimming cost V 5 bases and J 6 bases; bases outside gene matches: 16. Germline V gives CDR1 DFQATT, CDR2 SNEGSKA (reference sequence). CDR3 size: 16 residues. The CDR3 DNA reads as TGCAGTGCTCCCGCGCCCCAGCGGGGGGATGGGAAGACCCAGTACTTC. This codes for CSAPAPQRGDGKTQYF.

V gene TRBV30 combines with J gene TRBJ2-4; D gene uncertain. Germline V gives CDR1 GTSNPN, CDR2 SVGIG (reference sequence). Trimming stripped 1 base from V and 6 bases from J, with 10 bases between. This CDR3 has 13 amino acids. The CDR3 region has the DNA TGTGCCTGGAGTGGGTCCGGTAGAAACATTCAGTACTTC. It yields the protein CAWSGSGRNIQYF.

This clonotype turned up a few times. The chain has TRBV7-2 and TRBJ2-7; the match to TRBD1 covers 9 bases. Germline-derived CDR1 and CDR2 are SGHTA and FQGNSA. This CDR3 spans 15 amino acids. V trimming: 1 base; J trimming: 3 bases; junction bases outside the gene matches: 4. The CDR3 is CASSLGTGVFYEQYF. CDR3 DNA: TGTGCCAGCAGCTTAGGGACAGGGGTTTTCTACGAGCAGTACTTC.

This clonotype has only a few counts. This chain connects TRBV4-2 to TRBJ2-3; maybe TRBD1 (6 bases). V was shortened by 1 base and J by 2 bases, with 13 bases between the two germline ends. Germline lookup yields CDR1 LGHNA and CDR2 YNFKEQ. The CDR3 loop spans 16 amino acids. The CDR3 region has the DNA TGTGCCAGCAGCCAAGGAACTCAGGGGTTCACAGATACGCAGTATTTT. Amino acids: CASSQGTQGFTDTQYF.

This chain uses TRBV7-9 with TRBJ1-4; tentatively, D is TRBD1 (5 bases). Germline CDR1 is SEHNR and CDR2 is FQNEAQ (reference sequence). Trimming left V 5 bases short and J 3 bases short, with 13 bases between. The CDR3 length is 15 residues. The CDR3: CASSPQGYSNEKLFF. The CDR3 coding sequence is TGTGCCAGCAGCCCGCAGGGTTACTCTAATGAAAAACTGTTTTTT.

This clonotype occurred a few times. The V call is TRBV4-3, the J call TRBJ2-3; 7 bases are shared with TRBD2. Trimming removed 2 bases from V and 6 bases from J; junction bases left unmatched: 8. In germline, CDR1 is LGHNA, CDR2 YSLEER. This CDR3 has 15 amino acids. The CDR3 region has the DNA TGCGCCAGCAGCCAACGTGGCGGGGAGGGGGATACGCAGTATTTT. It translates to CASSQRGGEGDTQYF.

At least ten counts were recorded for this clonotype. This chain uses TRBV6-1 with TRBJ2-7; D is unclear. V was pared by 1 base and J by 4 bases, with 8 bases between. This CDR3 region has 13 residues. Germline CDR1 reads MNHNS; CDR2 reads SASEGT. CDR3 coding DNA: TGTGCCAGCAGTGAAGTCGGATATTACGAGCAGTACGTC. This encodes CASSEVGYYEQYV.

This sequence joins TRBV19 and TRBJ2-6; D is ambiguous. Trimming shortened V by 3 bases and J by 1 base, and 7 bases separated the two germline ends. This CDR3 has 15 amino acids. Germline CDR1 and CDR2: LNHDA and SQIVND (reference sequence). CDR3: CASSITVSGANVLTF. The CDR3 DNA reads as TGTGCCAGTAGTATCACAGTATCTGGGGCCAACGTCCTGACTTTC.

This clonotype has a count of ten or more. The V and J genes are TRBV20-1 and TRBJ1-1; D gene unclear. The V gene lost 0 bases and the J gene lost 0 bases, with 14 bases spanning the gap. Germline V gene sequence: CDR1 DFQATT, CDR2 SNEGSKA (reference sequence). The CDR3 has 16 residues. The CDR3: CSAREGYFIMNTEAFF. For the CDR3, the DNA is TGCAGTGCTAGAGAGGGGTACTTTATAATGAACACTGAAGCTTTCTTT.

This clonotype came up many times. The genes are TRBV5-1 and TRBJ2-2; TRBD1 aligns across 9 bases. CDR3 length: 16 amino acids. CDR1 is SGHRS, CDR2 YFSETQ, per germline. V lost 0 bases and J lost 7; bases outside the gene matches: 7. The CDR3 DNA sequence: TGCGCCAGCAGCTTGGATAACAGGGGGCGCAGCGGGGAGCTGTTTTTT. It yields the protein CASSLDNRGRSGELFF.

Only a few counts were recorded for this clonotype. The chain couples TRBV5-5 to TRBJ2-1; D is ambiguous. The germline V gene has CDR1 SGHKS and CDR2 YYEKEE (reference sequence). This CDR3 region has 12 residues. V shed 8 bases and J shed 4 bases, with 10 bases lying between them. CDR3: CASTDLYNEQFF. CDR3 bases: TGTGCCAGTACGGACCTATACAATGAGCAGTTCTTC.

This chain links TRBV4-3 with TRBJ1-6; no definite D call. In germline, CDR1 is LGHNA, CDR2 YSLEER. V was clipped by 0 bases and J by 7 bases, with 10 bases between them. The CDR3 extends over 15 amino acids. CDR3 region: CASSQEAGPNSPLHF. Written as DNA, the CDR3 is TGCGCCAGCAGCCAAGAAGCAGGACCAAATTCACCCCTCCACTTT.

This clonotype was found a few times. The chain has TRBV27 and TRBJ2-7; D is ambiguous. The CDR3 is 14 amino acids. V shed 5 bases and J shed 7 bases, with 18 bases lying between them. Germline values: CDR1 MNHEY, CDR2 SMNVEV (reference sequence). CDR3 sequence reads: CASSPAVLLGEQYF. Written as DNA, the CDR3 is TGTGCCAGCAGTCCCGCCGTTCTACTGGGGGAGCAGTACTTC.

The chain is built from TRBV5-1 and TRBJ1-4, with D hard to call. CDR3 size: 14 residues. Germline loops: CDR1 SGHRS, CDR2 YFSETQ. The V end was cut by 0 bases, the J end by 8 bases, with 11 bases between. CDR3 amino acids: CASSLEGREEKLFF. In nucleotides, the CDR3 is TGCGCCAGCAGCTTGGAAGGGCGCGAGGAAAAACTGTTTTTT.

This clonotype was recorded many times. V gene TRBV5-1 combines with J gene TRBJ2-3, with D possibly being TRBD2 (6 bases). The CDR3 contains 15 residues. V lost 4 bases to trimming and J lost 3 bases, with 15 bases between them. Looked up from germline, CDR1 is SGHRS and CDR2 is YFSETQ. CDR3 in DNA: TGCGCCAGCAGCGCTCGGGGGTGGGGAACAGATACGCAGTATTTT. As protein: CASSARGWGTDTQYF.

This clonotype was recorded at least ten times. The chain carries TRBV5-1 and TRBJ2-2; 9 nucleotides line up with TRBD1. The germline V gene encodes CDR1 SGHRS and CDR2 YFSETQ. The CDR3 is made up of 16 amino acids. J gave up 5 bases and V 0 bases, and 5 bases lay outside the gene matches. This CDR3 is CASSLEGGQGTGELFF. CDR3 DNA sequence: TGCGCCAGCAGCTTGGAGGGTGGACAGGGGACCGGGGAGCTGTTTTTT.

This chain connects TRBV12-3 or TRBV12-4 to TRBJ1-5; perhaps TRBD1 as D (6 bases). The V and J ends lost 6 bases and 7 bases respectively, with 16 bases between them. The CDR3 is 14 residues long. The CDR3 here is CASRVNRAEQPQHF. In nucleotides, the CDR3 is TGTGCCAGCAGAGTCAACAGGGCCGAACAGCCCCAGCATTTT.